The table lists the clone carrying this TCR beta chain with many counts. As yet, its antigen is unknown. The TCR beta CDR3 regions underwent amplification using RNA transcripts as the source. Primed by the HTBI set, a first-round RT-PCR was run on the TCR CDR3. Via MiXCR, TCRdb re-called the multiplex PCR reads, giving one row per CDR3 protein. The sample lists hundreds of thousands of distinct CDR3 sequences, over 15% seen once, with 18% in the top ten. Germline CDR1 and CDR2: SGHRS and YFSETQ. The CDR3 covers 16 residues. Trimming pared 0 bases from V and 2 bases from J, leaving 13 bases between. This specimen comes from a study of T cells in Graves' hyperthyroidism and ophthalmopathy. Findings of the study overall: The model identified upcoming ophthalmopathy a median approximately 6.5 months ahead of onset.

This chain links TRBV5-1 with TRBJ2-3; perhaps TRBD1 as D (6 bases). The sample comprised blood. This TCR was recovered from a woman aged 18-29 years with Graves' hyperthyroidism. The CDR3 region is CASSLGGLRLTDTQYF. In DNA, the CDR3 is TGCGCCAGCAGCTTGGGGGGGCTCCGACTCACAGATACGCAGTATTTT.